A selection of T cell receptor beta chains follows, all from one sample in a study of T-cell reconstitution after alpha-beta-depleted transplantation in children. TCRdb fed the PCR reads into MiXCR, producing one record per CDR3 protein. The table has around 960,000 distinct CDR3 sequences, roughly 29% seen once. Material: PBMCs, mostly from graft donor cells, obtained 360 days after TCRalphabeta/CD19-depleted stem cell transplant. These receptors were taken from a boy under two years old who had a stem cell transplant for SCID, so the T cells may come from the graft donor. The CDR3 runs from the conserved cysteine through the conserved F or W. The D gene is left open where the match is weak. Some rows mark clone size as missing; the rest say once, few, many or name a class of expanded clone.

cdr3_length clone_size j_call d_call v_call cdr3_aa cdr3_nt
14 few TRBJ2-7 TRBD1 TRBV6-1 CASRGDSFRGEQYF TGTGCCAGCAGAGGGGACAGCTTCCGGGGCGAGCAGTACTTC
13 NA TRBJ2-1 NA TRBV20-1 CSATERPGDEQFF TGCAGTGCTACCGAGCGACCCGGCGATGAGCAGTTCTTC
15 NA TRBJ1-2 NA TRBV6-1 CASSARQAPYYGYTF TGTGCCAGCAGTGCCCGACAGGCCCCGTACTATGGCTACACCTTC
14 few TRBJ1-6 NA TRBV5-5 CASSLAGYNSPLHF TGTGCCAGCAGCTTGGCAGGGTATAATTCACCCCTCCACTTT
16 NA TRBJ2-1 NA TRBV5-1 CASSLAGPSGYNEQFF TGCGCCAGCAGCCTGGCCGGTCCCTCGGGGTACAATGAGCAGTTCTTC
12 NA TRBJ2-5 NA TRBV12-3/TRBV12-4 CASSLTIETQYF TGTGCCAGCAGTTTAACAATAGAGACCCAGTACTTC
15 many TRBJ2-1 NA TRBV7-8 CASSLRASSYNEQFF TGTGCCAGCAGCTTAAGGGCTAGCTCCTACAATGAGCAGTTCTTC
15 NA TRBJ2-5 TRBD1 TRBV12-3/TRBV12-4 CASRLGQQEQETQYF TGTGCCAGCAGGTTGGGACAGCAAGAACAAGAGACCCAGTACTTC
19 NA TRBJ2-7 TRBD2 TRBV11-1 CASSPGLAGGLTVGYEQYF TGTGCCAGCAGCCCAGGACTAGCGGGGGGCCTTACAGTGGGCTACGAGCAGTACTTC
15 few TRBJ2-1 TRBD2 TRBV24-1 CATGLRSSGGNEQFF TGTGCCACCGGATTACGGTCTAGCGGGGGCAATGAGCAGTTCTTC
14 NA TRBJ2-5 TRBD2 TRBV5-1 CASSWGTTQETQYF TGCGCCAGCAGCTGGGGGACTACCCAAGAGACCCAGTACTTC
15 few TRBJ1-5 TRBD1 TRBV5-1 CASSAGQGNNQPQHF TGCGCCAGCAGCGCGGGACAGGGGAACAATCAGCCCCAGCATTTT
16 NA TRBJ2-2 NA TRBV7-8 CASSAWRFRDNGELFF TGTGCCAGCAGCGCATGGCGGTTTCGGGACAACGGGGAGCTGTTTTTT
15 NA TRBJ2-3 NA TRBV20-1 CSAQGGSGGTDTQYF TGCAGTGCTCAGGGGGGTAGCGGGGGCACAGATACGCAGTATTTT
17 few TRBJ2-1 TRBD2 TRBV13 CASSAKLLAGTYNEQFF TGTGCCAGCAGCGCTAAATTACTAGCGGGGACCTACAATGAGCAGTTCTTC
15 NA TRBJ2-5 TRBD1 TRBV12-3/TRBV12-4 CASSEGAGARETQYF TGTGCCAGCAGTGAGGGGGCAGGGGCGCGAGAGACCCAGTACTTC
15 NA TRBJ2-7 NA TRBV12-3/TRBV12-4 CASSFPIDGSYEQYF TGTGCCAGCAGTTTTCCCATTGACGGCTCCTACGAGCAGTACTTC
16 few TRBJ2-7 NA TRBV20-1 CSARPPSGTTGYEQYF TGCAGTGCTAGGCCTCCGTCGGGGACCACTGGTTACGAGCAGTACTTC
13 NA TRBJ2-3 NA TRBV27 CASSYWRGDTQYF TGTGCCAGCAGCTATTGGAGGGGAGATACGCAGTATTTT
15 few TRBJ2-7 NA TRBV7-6 CASSSRLVFDNEQYF TGTGCCAGCAGCTCCCGACTAGTTTTTGACAACGAGCAGTACTTC
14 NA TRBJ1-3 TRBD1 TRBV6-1 CASTWDREGYTIYF TGTGCCAGCACCTGGGACAGGGAAGGGTACACCATATATTTT
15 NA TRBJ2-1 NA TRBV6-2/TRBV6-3 CASSYGDVWGHEQFF TGTGCCAGCAGTTACGGGGACGTATGGGGGCACGAGCAGTTCTTC
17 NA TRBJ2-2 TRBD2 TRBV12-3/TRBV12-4 CASSSRVLADNTGELFF TGTGCCAGCAGCTCTCGAGTCCTAGCGGATAACACCGGGGAGCTGTTTTTT
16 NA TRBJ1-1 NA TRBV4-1 CASSQEYRRTRFEAFF TGCGCCAGCAGCCAAGAATACAGGCGGACAAGATTTGAAGCTTTCTTT
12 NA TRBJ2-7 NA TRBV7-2 CASSPYVGEQYF TGTGCCAGCAGCCCCTATGTGGGTGAGCAGTACTTC
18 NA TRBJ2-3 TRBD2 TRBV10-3 CAISPGLAGERSTDTQYF TGTGCCATCAGTCCCGGACTAGCGGGGGAAAGAAGCACAGATACGCAGTATTTT
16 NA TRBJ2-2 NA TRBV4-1 CASSPGSAGGLGELFF TGCGCCAGCAGCCCGGGGTCGGCAGGGGGGTTGGGGGAGCTGTTTTTT
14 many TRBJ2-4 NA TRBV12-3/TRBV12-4 CASSLRGAKNIQYF TGTGCCAGCAGCTTACGGGGTGCCAAAAACATTCAGTACTTC
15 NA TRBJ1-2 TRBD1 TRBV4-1 CASSHMDRTNYGYTF TGCGCCAGCAGCCACATGGACAGGACTAACTATGGCTACACCTTC
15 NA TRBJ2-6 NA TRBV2 CASRPSGSGANVLTF TGTGCCAGCAGACCTTCAGGGTCTGGGGCCAACGTCCTGACTTTC
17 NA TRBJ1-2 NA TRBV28 CASSLFQGPQGKYGYTF TGTGCCAGCAGTTTATTCCAGGGGCCGCAGGGGAAGTATGGCTACACCTTC
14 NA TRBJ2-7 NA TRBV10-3 CAINPTGLSYEQYF TGTGCCATCAACCCGACGGGTCTCTCCTACGAGCAGTACTTC
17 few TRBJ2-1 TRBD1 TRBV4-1 CASSQTRTGGIYNEQFF TGCGCCAGCAGCCAAACTCGGACAGGGGGTATCTACAATGAGCAGTTCTTC
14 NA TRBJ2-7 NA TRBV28 CASSLLGRSYEQYF TGTGCCAGCAGTTTATTGGGGAGATCCTACGAGCAGTACTTC
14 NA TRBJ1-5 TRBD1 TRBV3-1 CASSHTGANQPQHF TGTGCCAGCAGCCATACAGGGGCCAATCAGCCCCAGCATTTT
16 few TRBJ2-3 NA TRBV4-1 CASSWRPGQRRDTQYF TGCGCCAGCAGCTGGAGACCGGGTCAGAGGCGAGATACGCAGTATTTT
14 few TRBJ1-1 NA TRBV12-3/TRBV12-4 CASRYRERNTEAFF TGTGCCAGCAGGTACAGGGAAAGGAACACTGAAGCTTTCTTT
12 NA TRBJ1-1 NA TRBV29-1 CSGGGDFTEAFF TGCAGCGGGGGCGGGGATTTCACTGAAGCTTTCTTT
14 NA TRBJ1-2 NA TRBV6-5 CASSYEKTGYGYTF TGTGCCAGCAGTTACGAGAAGACAGGATATGGCTACACCTTC
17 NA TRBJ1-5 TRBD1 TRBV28 CASSSSRDRHSNQPQHF TGTGCCAGCAGTTCCAGCCGGGACAGACATAGCAATCAGCCCCAGCATTTT
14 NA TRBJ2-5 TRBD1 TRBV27 CASSFGDREETQYF TGTGCCAGCAGTTTTGGGGACAGGGAAGAGACCCAGTACTTC
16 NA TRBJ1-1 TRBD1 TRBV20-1 CSARTGGNIFNTEAFF TGCAGTGCCCGGACAGGGGGAAACATTTTTAACACTGAAGCTTTCTTT
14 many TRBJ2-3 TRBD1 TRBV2 CASSRTGGADTQYF TGTGCCAGCAGTCGGACAGGGGGCGCAGATACGCAGTATTTT
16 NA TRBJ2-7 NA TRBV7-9 CASSPNLRQDRHEQYF TGTGCCAGCAGCCCAAATCTGAGACAGGACCGCCACGAGCAGTACTTC
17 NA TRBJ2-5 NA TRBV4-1 CASSQDPGIRGQETQYF TGCGCCAGCAGCCAAGATCCTGGGATCCGGGGGCAAGAGACCCAGTACTTC
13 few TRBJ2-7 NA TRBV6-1 CASRGYLPYEQYF TGTGCCAGCAGGGGGTACCTCCCCTACGAGCAGTACTTC
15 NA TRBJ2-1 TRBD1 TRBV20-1 CSAYKTPGQHNEQFF TGCAGTGCCTATAAAACTCCGGGACAGCACAATGAGCAGTTCTTC
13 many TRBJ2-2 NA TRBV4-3 CASSQDLAGELFF TGTGCCAGCAGCCAAGATTTAGCCGGGGAGCTGTTTTTT
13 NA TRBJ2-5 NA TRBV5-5 CATSMTGAETQYF TGTGCCACCTCGATGACGGGAGCGGAGACCCAGTACTTC
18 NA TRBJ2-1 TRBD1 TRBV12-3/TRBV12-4 CAISLSGATGDSYNEQFF TGTGCCATCAGTTTAAGTGGGGCCACAGGGGACTCCTACAATGAGCAGTTCTTC
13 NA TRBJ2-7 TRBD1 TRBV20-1 CSAPGQGYREQYF TGCAGTGCTCCGGGACAGGGCTACCGCGAGCAGTACTTC
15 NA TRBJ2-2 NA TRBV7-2 CASSSKIQDTGELFF TGTGCCAGCAGCTCCAAGATACAGGACACCGGGGAGCTGTTTTTT
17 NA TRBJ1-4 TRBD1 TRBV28 CASSSRDRRVTNEKLFF TGTGCCAGCAGTTCCAGGGACAGGCGTGTCACTAATGAAAAACTGTTTTTT